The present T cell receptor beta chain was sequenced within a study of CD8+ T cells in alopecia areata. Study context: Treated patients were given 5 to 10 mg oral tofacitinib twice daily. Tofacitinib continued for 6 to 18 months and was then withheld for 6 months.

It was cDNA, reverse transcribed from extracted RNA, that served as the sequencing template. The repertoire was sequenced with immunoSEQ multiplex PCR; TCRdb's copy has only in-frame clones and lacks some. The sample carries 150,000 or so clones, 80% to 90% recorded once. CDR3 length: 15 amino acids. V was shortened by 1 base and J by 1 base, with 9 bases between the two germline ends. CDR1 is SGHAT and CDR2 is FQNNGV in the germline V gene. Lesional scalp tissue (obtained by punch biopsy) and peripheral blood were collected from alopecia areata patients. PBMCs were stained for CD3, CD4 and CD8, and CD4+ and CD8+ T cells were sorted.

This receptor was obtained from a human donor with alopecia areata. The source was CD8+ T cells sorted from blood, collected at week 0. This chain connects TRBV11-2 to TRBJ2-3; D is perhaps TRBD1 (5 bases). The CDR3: CASSLAGPGTDTQYF. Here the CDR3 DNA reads TGTGCCAGCAGCTTAGCAGGGCCTGGCACAGATACGCAGTATTTT.